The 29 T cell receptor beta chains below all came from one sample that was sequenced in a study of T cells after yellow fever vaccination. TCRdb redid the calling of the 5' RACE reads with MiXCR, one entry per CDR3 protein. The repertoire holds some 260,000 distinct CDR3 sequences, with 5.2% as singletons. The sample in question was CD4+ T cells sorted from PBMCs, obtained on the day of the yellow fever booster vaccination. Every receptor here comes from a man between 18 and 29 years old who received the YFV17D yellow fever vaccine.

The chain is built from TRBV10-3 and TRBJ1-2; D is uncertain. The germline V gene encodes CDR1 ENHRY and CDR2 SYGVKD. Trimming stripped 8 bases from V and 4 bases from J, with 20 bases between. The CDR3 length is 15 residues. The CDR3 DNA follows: TGTGCCATCCACCACTCGAATCGAGACGGCTATGGCTACACCTTC. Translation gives CAIHHSNRDGYGYTF.

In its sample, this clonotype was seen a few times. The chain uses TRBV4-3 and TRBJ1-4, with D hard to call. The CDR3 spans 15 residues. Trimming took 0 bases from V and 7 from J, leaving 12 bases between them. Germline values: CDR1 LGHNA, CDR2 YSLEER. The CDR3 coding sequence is TGCGCCAGCAGCCAAGATGTTGGAGAAGGTGAAAAACTGTTTTTT. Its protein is CASSQDVGEGEKLFF.

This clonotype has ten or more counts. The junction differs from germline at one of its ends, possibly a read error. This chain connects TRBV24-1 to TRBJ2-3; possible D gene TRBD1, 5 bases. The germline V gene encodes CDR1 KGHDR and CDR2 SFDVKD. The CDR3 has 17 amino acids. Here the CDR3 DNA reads TGTGCCACCAGTGGGACCGAAGGTGACAGTTCCACAGGTACGCAGTATTTT. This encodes CATSGTEGDSSTGTQYF.

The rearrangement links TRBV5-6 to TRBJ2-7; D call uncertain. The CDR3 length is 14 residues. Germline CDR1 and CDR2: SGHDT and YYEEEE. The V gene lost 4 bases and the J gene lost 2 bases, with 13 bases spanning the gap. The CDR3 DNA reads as TGTGCCAGCAGCCACCTGGGAACCACCTACGAGCAGTACTTC. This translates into CASSHLGTTYEQYF.

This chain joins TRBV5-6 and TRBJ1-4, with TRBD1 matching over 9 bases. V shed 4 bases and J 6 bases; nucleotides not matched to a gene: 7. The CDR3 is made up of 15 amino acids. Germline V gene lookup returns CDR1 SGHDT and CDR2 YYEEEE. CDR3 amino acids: CASSPGTGTDEKLFF. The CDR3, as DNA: TGTGCCAGCAGCCCAGGGACAGGGACGGATGAAAAACTGTTTTTT.

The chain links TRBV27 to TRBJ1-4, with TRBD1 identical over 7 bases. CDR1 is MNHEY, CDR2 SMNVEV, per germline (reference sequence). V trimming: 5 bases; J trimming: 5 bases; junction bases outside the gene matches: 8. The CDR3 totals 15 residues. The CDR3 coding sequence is TGTGCCAGCAGTGGACCGGGACAGATAAATGAAAAACTGTTTTTT. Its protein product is CASSGPGQINEKLFF.

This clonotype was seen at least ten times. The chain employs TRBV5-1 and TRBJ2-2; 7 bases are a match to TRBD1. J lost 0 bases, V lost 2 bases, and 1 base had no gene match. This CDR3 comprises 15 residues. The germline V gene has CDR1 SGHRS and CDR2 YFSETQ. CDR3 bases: TGCGCCAGCAGCTTCGGGACAGCGAACACCGGGGAGCTGTTTTTT. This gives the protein CASSFGTANTGELFF.

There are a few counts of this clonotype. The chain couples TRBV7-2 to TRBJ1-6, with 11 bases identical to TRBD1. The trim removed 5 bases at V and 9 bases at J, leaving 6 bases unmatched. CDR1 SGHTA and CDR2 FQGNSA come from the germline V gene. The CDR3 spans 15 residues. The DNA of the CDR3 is TGTGCCAGCAGCGAAGGCGGGACAGGGGGTTCACCCCTCCACTTT. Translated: CASSEGGTGGSPLHF.

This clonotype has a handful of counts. The CDR3, as DNA: TGTGCCAGCAGCGTGGGCCTTGCAACCTACGAGCAGTACTTC. It yields the protein CASSVGLATYEQYF. The chain joins TRBV11-2 to TRBJ2-7; D gene ambiguous. The CDR3 is 14 residues long. Germline CDR1 SGHAT, CDR2 FQNNGV. Trimming took 5 bases from V and 2 from J, leaving 13 bases between them.

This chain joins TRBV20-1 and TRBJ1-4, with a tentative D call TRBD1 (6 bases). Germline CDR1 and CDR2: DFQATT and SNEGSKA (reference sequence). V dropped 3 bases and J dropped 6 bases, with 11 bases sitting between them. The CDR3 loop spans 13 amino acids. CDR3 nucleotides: TGCAGTGCTAGGGCTGGGGGCGATGAAAAACTGTTTTTT. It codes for CSARAGGDEKLFF.

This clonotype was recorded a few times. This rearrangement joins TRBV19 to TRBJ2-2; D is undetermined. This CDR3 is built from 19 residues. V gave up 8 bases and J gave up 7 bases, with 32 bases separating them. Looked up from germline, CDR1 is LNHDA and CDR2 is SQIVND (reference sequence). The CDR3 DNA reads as TGTGCCAGTTCCCCCGCTGGACCGCGACTTTCGAATAGTGGCGGGGAGCTGTTTTTT. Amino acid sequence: CASSPAGPRLSNSGGELFF. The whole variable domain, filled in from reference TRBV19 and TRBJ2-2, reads DGGITQSPKYLFRKEGQNVTLSCEQNLNHDAMYWYRQDPGQGLRLIYYSQIVNDFQKGDIAEGYSVSREKKESFPLTVTSAQKNPTAFYLCASSPAGPRLSNSGGELFFGEGSRLTVL.

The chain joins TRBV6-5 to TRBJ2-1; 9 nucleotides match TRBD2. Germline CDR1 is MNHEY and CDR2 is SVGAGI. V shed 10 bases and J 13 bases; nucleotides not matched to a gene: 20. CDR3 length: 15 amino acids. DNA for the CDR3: TGTGCCACCACGACGGGCGGGGGGGCCGGAGTCAACCAGTTCTTC. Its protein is CATTTGGGAGVNQFF.

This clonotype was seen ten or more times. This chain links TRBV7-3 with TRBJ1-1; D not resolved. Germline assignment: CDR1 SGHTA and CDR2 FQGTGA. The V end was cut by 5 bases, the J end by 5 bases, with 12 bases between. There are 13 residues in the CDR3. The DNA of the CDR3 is TGTGCCAGCAGCCTTCAATCTTGGACTGAAGCTTTCTTT. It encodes CASSLQSWTEAFF.

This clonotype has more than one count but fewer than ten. In DNA form, the CDR3 reads TGTGCCAGCAGCCAGACTGACTCCCAGTACTTC. Translation gives CASSQTDSQYF. V and J are TRBV6-2 or TRBV6-3 and TRBJ2-7; D remains ambiguous. Trimming removed 6 bases from V and 10 bases from J, with 13 bases in between. This CDR3 region has 11 residues. In germline, CDR1 is MNHEY, CDR2 SVGEGT.

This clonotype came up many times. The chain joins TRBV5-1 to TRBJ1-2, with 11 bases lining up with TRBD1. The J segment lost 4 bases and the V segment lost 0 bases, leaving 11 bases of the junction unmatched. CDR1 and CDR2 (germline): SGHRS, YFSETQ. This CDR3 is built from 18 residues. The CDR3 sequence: CASSLVFLGQGASYGYTF. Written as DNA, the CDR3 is TGCGCCAGCAGCTTGGTGTTTCTAGGACAGGGGGCTTCCTATGGCTACACCTTC.

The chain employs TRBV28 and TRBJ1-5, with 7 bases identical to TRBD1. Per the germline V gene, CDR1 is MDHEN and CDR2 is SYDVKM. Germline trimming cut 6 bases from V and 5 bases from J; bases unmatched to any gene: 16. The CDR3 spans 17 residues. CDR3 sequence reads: CASSPPRGRRIDQPQHF. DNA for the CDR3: TGTGCCAGCAGCCCCCCGAGGGGGCGCCGTATCGATCAGCCCCAGCATTTT.

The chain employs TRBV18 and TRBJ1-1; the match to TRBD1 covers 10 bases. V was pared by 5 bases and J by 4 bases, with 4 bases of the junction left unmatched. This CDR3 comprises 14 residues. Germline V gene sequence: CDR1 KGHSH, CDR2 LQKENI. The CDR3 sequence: CASSLDRGGTEAFF. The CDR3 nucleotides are TGTGCCAGCTCATTGGACAGGGGGGGCACTGAAGCTTTCTTT. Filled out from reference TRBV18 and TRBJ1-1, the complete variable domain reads NAGVMQNPRHLVRRRGQEARLRCSPMKGHSHVYWYRQLPEEGLKFMVYLQKENIIDESGMPKERFSAEFPKEGPSILRIQQVVRGDSAAYFCASSLDRGGTEAFFGQGTRLTVV.

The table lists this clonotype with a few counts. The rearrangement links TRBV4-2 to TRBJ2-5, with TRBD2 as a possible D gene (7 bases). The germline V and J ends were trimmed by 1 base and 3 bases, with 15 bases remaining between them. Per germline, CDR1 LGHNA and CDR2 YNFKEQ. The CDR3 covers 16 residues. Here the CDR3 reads CASSQVFGGREETQYF. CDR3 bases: TGTGCCAGCAGCCAAGTCTTCGGGGGGCGGGAAGAGACCCAGTACTTC.

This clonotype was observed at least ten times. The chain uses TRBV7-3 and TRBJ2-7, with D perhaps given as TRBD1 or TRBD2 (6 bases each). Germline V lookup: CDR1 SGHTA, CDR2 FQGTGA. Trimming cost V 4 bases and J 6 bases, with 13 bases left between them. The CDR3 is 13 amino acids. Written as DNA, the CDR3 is TGTGCCAGCAGCTCCGGAGGGGGAACCGAGCAGTACTTC. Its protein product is CASSSGGGTEQYF.

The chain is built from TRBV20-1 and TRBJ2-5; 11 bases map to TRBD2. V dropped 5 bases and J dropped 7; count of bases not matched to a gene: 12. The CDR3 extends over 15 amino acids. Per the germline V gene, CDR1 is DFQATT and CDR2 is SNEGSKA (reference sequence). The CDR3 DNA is TGCAGTGCTGACGGGTGGGGAACTAGCGGGGGGACCCAGTACTTC. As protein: CSADGWGTSGGTQYF.

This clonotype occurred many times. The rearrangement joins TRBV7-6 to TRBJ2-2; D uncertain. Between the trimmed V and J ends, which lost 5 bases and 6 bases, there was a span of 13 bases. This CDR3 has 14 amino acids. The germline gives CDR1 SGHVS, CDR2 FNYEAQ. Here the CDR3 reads CASSLVGWSGELFF. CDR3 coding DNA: TGTGCCAGCAGCCTAGTCGGCTGGTCCGGGGAGCTGTTTTTT.

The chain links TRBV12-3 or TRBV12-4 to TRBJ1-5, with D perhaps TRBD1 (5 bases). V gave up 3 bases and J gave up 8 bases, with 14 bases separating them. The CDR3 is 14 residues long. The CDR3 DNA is TGTGCCAGCAGTTTGAGTGCAGGGAGGGAGCCCCAGCATTTT. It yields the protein CASSLSAGREPQHF.

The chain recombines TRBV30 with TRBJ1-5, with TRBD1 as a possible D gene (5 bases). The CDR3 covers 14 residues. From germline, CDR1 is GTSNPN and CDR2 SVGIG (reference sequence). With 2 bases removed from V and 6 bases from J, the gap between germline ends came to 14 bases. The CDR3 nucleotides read TGTGCCTGGAGTTTCGACAGCCGCACTCAGCCCCAGCATTTT. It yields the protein CAWSFDSRTQPQHF.

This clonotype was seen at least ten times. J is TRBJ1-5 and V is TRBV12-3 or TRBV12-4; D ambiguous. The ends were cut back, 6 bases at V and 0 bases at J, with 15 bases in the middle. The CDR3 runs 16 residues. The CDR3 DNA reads TGTGCCAGCAGAACTTCGACTGGGGTTAGCAATCAGCCCCAGCATTTT. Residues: CASRTSTGVSNQPQHF.

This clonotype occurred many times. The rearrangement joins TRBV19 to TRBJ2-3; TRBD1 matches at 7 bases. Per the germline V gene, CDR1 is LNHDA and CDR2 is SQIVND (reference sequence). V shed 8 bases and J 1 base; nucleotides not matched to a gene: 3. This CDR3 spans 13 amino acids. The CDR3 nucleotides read TGTGCCAGTCTTGGACAGGGCACAGATACGCAGTATTTT. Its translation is CASLGQGTDTQYF.

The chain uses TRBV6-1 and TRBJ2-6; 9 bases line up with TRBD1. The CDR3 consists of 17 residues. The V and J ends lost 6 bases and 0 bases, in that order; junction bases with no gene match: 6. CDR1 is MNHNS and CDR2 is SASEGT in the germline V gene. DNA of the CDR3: TGTGCCAGCAGCCCCGGGACAGGGATCTCTGGGGCCAACGTCCTGACTTTC. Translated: CASSPGTGISGANVLTF.

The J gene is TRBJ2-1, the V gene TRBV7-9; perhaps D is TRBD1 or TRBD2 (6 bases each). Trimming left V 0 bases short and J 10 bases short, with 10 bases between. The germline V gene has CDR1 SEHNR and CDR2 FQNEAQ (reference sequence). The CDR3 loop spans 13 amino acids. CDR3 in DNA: TGTGCCAGCAGCTTAGCGGGGGGCGGCGAGCAGTTCTTC. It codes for CASSLAGGGEQFF.

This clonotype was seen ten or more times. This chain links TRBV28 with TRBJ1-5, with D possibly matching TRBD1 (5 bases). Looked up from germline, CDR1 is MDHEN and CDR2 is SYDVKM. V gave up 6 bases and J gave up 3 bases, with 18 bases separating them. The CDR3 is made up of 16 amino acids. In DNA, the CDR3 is TGTGCCAGCAGCTTGCCGTGGGGGGGGGACAATCAGCCCCAGCATTTT. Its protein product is CASSLPWGGDNQPQHF.

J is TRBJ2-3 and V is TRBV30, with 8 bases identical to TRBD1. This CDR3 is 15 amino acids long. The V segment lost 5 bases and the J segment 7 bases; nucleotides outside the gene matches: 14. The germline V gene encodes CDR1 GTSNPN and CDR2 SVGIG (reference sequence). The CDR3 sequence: CAWEPLDRGGNTQYF. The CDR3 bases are TGTGCCTGGGAGCCTCTCGACAGGGGCGGGAATACGCAGTATTTT.